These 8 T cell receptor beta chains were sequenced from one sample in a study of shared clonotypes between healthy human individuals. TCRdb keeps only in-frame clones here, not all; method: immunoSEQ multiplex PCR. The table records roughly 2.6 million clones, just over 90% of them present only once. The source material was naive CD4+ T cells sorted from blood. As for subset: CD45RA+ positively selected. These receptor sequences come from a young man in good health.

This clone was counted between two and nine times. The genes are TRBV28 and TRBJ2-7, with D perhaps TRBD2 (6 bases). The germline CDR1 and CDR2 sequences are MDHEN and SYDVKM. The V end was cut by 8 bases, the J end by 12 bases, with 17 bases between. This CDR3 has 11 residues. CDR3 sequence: CASGGSAGPYF. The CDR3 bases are TGTGCCAGCGGAGGCTCGGCGGGGCCGTACTTC.

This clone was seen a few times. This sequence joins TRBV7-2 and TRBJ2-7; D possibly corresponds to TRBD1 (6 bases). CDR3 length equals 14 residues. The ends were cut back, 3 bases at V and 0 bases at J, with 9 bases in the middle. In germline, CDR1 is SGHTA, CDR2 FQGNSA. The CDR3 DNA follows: TGTGCCAGCAGCTTGAGGACAGTCTCCTACGAGCAGTACTTC. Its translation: CASSLRTVSYEQYF. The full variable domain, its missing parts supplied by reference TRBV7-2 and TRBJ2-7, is GAGVSQSPSNKVTEKGKDVELRCDPISGHTALYWYRQSLGQGLEFLIYFQGNSAPDKSGLPSDRFSAERTGGSVSTLTIQRTQQEDSAVYLCASSLRTVSYEQYFGPGTRLTVT.

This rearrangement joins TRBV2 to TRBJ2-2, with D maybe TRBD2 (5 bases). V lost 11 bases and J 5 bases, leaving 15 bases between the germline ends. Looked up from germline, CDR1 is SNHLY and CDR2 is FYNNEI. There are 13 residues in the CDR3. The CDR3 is CASDPTGTGELFF. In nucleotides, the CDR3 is TGTGCCTCAGATCCCACGGGAACCGGGGAGCTGTTTTTT.

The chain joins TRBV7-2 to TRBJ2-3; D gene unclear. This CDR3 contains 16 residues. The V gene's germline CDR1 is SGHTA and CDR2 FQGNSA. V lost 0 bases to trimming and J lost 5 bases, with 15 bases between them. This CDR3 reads CASSLAPGPVRDTQYF. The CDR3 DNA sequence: TGTGCCAGCAGCTTAGCGCCTGGACCGGTTCGAGATACGCAGTATTTT.

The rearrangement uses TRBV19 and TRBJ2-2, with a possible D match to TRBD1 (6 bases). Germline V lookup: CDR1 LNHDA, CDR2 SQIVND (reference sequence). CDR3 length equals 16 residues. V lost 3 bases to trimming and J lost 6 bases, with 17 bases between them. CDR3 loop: CASSIPRQVRSGELFF. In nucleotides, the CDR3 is TGTGCCAGTAGTATCCCCCGACAGGTTAGGTCCGGGGAGCTGTTTTTT.

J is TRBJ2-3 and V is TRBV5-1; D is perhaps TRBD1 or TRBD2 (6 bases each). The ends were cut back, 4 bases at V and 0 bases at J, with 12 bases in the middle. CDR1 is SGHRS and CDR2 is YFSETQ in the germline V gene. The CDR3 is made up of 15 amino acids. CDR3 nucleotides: TGCGCCAGCAGCATGGGGGGCACTAGCACAGATACGCAGTATTTT. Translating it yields CASSMGGTSTDTQYF.

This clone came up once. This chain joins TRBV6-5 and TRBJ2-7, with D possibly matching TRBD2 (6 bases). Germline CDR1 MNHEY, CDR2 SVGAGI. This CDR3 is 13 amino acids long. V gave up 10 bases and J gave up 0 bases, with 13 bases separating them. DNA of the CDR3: TGTGCCACGTCCGGGAGAAGCTCCTACGAGCAGTACTTC. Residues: CATSGRSSYEQYF.

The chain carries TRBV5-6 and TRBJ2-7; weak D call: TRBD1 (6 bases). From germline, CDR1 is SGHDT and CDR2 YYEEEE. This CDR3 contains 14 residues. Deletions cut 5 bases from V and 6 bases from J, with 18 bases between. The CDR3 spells CASRKGHPLSEQYF. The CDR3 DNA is TGTGCCAGCAGAAAGGGACACCCTCTTTCCGAGCAGTACTTC.